Listed here are 23 T cell receptor beta chains from one sample, sequenced in a study of T cell repertoires in cytomegalovirus infection. In TCRdb, the reads were re-called with MiXCR into one record per CDR3 protein. The data contain about 920,000 distinct CDR3 sequences, roughly 30% of them singletons. These receptors' targets are unknown. Sequencing was performed on cultured CD8+ T cells from PBMCs, taken from culture after CMV antigen stimulation. These receptors all come from a human donor in good health (CMV status not recorded). Some clones in this sample may be carry-over from other donors' samples.

V gene TRBV7-9 combines with J gene TRBJ1-2; the D is unclear. Looked up from germline, CDR1 is SEHNR and CDR2 is FQNEAQ (reference sequence). The CDR3 totals 11 residues. V lost 5 bases to trimming and J lost 8 bases, with 9 bases between them. CDR3 amino acids: CASSPNEGYTF. The DNA of the CDR3 is TGTGCCAGCAGCCCGAACGAAGGCTACACCTTC.

The sample holds a few counts of this clonotype. The J gene is TRBJ2-7, the V gene TRBV5-1; TRBD1 is a possible D gene (6 bases). There are 13 residues in the CDR3. Germline loops: CDR1 SGHRS, CDR2 YFSETQ. The ends were cut back, 6 bases at V and 5 bases at J, with 15 bases in the middle. CDR3 bases: TGCGCCAGCACAGGGGTTATAAAGCACGAGCAGTACTTC. This translates into CASTGVIKHEQYF. The full variable domain, rest sourced from reference TRBV5-1 and TRBJ2-7, is KAGVTQTPRYLIKTRGQQVTLSCSPISGHRSVSWYQQTPGQGLQFLFEYFSETQRNKGNFPGRFSGRQFSNSRSEMNVSTLELGDSALYLCASTGVIKHEQYFGPGTRLTVT.

The rearrangement joins TRBV7-9 to TRBJ2-1; 13 nucleotides match TRBD2. Germline V gene sequence: CDR1 SEHNR, CDR2 FQNEAQ (reference sequence). This CDR3 has 19 amino acids. Unmatched junction bases numbered 9, after V lost 2 bases and J lost 2 bases. Written as DNA, the CDR3 is TGTGCCAGCAGCTTATGGACTAGCGGGGGCGCGCCAACCTACAATGAGCAGTTCTTC. It codes for CASSLWTSGGAPTYNEQFF.

The chain has TRBV6-2 or TRBV6-3 and TRBJ2-3, with D possibly TRBD1 on 5 matching bases. The CDR3 consists of 14 residues. Looked up from germline, CDR1 is MNHEY and CDR2 is SVGEGT. The V gene lost 3 bases and the J gene lost 2 bases, with 9 bases spanning the gap. The CDR3 region is CASSYKDITDTQYF. CDR3 bases: TGTGCCAGCAGTTATAAGGACATCACAGATACGCAGTATTTT.

This clonotype was seen ten or more times. The chain has TRBV12-3 or TRBV12-4 and TRBJ2-1; 10 bases match TRBD2. Trimming at V came to 6 bases and at J to 6 bases, leaving 8 bases not matched to a gene. CDR3 size: 15 residues. CDR3 sequence reads: CASSLGSGGANEQFF. The CDR3 DNA is TGTGCCAGCAGCTTGGGGAGCGGGGGGGCCAATGAGCAGTTCTTC.

The chain links TRBV11-2 to TRBJ2-5; possibly TRBD1 or TRBD2 for D (5 bases each). Germline CDR1 SGHAT, CDR2 FQNNGV. The CDR3 spans 14 residues. The ends were cut back, 1 base at V and 3 bases at J, with 9 bases in the middle. DNA of the CDR3: TGTGCCAGCAGCTTAGGGTGGGGGAAAGAGACCCAGTACTTC. As protein: CASSLGWGKETQYF. The full variable domain, with the rest looked up from reference TRBV11-2 and TRBJ2-5, is EAGVAQSPRYKIIEKRQSVAFWCNPISGHATLYWYQQILGQGPKLLIQFQNNGVVDDSQLPKDRFSAERLKGVDSTLKIQPAKLEDSAVYLCASSLGWGKETQYFGPGTRLLVL.

The chain's CDR3 is CAIRGQGPYEQYV. The CDR3 nucleotides read TGTGCCATTCGGGGGCAGGGGCCCTACGAGCAGTACGTC. The chain joins TRBV6-6 to TRBJ2-7; D is possibly TRBD1 or TRBD2 (6 bases each). Trimming stripped 10 bases from V and 2 bases from J, with 15 bases between. The CDR3 has 13 amino acids. From germline, CDR1 is MNHNY and CDR2 SVGAGI (reference sequence).

A word on this clonotype: Sequence at one end of the junction differs from germline and may be a read error. This chain uses TRBV7-9 with TRBJ2-3; D not resolved. CDR1 and CDR2 from the germline V gene are SEHNR and FQNEAQ (reference sequence). This CDR3 comprises 13 residues. The CDR3, as DNA: TGTGTCAGCAGCTCCTATAGCACAGATACGCAGTATTTT. As protein: CVSSSYSTDTQYF.

The chain couples TRBV4-3 to TRBJ2-5; D unresolved. V gave up 0 bases and J gave up 5 bases, with 16 bases separating them. The CDR3 length is 16 residues. Germline V lookup: CDR1 LGHNA, CDR2 YSLEER. The CDR3 sequence is CASSQDQGRMGETQYF. The DNA of the CDR3 is TGCGCCAGCAGCCAAGATCAAGGACGGATGGGGGAGACCCAGTACTTC.

Concerning this clonotype: Its ends do not fully match the called genes, so a read error is possible. V gene TRBV7-1 combines with J gene TRBJ2-7, with 7 bases lining up with TRBD1. TRBV7-1 is placed among ORFs of uncertain function. This CDR3 comprises 14 residues. The CDR3 region has the DNA TGTGCCTGCAGCGCGGACAGGTATCCCTACGAGCAGTACTTC. It encodes CACSADRYPYEQYF.

V usage is TRBV19 and J usage is TRBJ1-1; 8 bases fit TRBD1. V trimming: 4 bases; J trimming: 7 bases; junction bases outside the gene matches: 11. The V gene's germline CDR1 is LNHDA and CDR2 SQIVND (reference sequence). The CDR3 sequence is 15 residues long. The CDR3 loop is CASSTHGQGAFEAFF. The CDR3 nucleotides are TGTGCCAGTAGTACCCACGGACAGGGAGCTTTTGAAGCTTTCTTT. Based on the CDR3 plus reference TRBV19 and TRBJ1-1, the full variable domain is DGGITQSPKYLFRKEGQNVTLSCEQNLNHDAMYWYRQDPGQGLRLIYYSQIVNDFQKGDIAEGYSVSREKKESFPLTVTSAQKNPTAFYLCASSTHGQGAFEAFFGQGTRLTVV.

In its sample, this clonotype was seen many times. V and J are TRBV7-6 and TRBJ1-2; 8 nucleotides match TRBD1. CDR1 and CDR2 from the germline V gene are SGHVS and FNYEAQ. V lost 4 bases to trimming and J lost 6 bases; unmatched junction nucleotides: 1. The CDR3 covers 12 residues. DNA for the CDR3: TGTGCCAGCAGCTCGACAGGGGATGGCTACACCTTC. This encodes CASSSTGDGYTF.

This clonotype was counted at least ten times. This chain joins TRBV28 and TRBJ1-2; perhaps TRBD1 as D (6 bases). V was pared by 5 bases and J by 0 bases, with 10 bases between. Germline lookup yields CDR1 MDHEN and CDR2 SYDVKM. The CDR3 spans 14 residues. The CDR3 reads CASSPGTTNYGYTF. Written as DNA, the CDR3 is TGTGCCAGCAGTCCCGGGACAACTAACTATGGCTACACCTTC.

The chain couples TRBV10-3 to TRBJ2-7; D not certain. The CDR3 consists of 13 residues. V was trimmed by 3 bases and J by 0 bases, leaving 6 bases between them. Per the germline V gene, CDR1 is ENHRY and CDR2 is SYGVKD. The CDR3 DNA follows: TGTGCCATCAGTGACGCCGACTCCTACGAGCAGTACTTC. Translation gives CAISDADSYEQYF.

J is TRBJ2-4 and V is TRBV7-6; possible D gene TRBD2, 6 bases. Germline V gene sequence: CDR1 SGHVS, CDR2 FNYEAQ. This CDR3 contains 15 residues. V was trimmed by 5 bases and J by 3 bases, leaving 14 bases between them. The CDR3 DNA reads as TGTGCCAGCAGCCCAATCCCGGGGGACAAAAACATTCAGTACTTC. It specifies CASSPIPGDKNIQYF.

CDR3 nucleotide sequence: TGCAGTGCAGTGGACGGGGGCAGCTCCTACAATGAGCAGTTCTTC. It encodes CSAVDGGSSYNEQFF. The gene calls are TRBV20-1 and TRBJ2-1; D might be TRBD1 or TRBD2, each matching 6 bases. CDR3 size: 15 residues. Trimming shortened V by 6 bases and J by 0 bases, and 15 bases separated the two germline ends. Per germline, CDR1 DFQATT and CDR2 SNEGSKA (reference sequence).

This clonotype has just a few counts. J is TRBJ2-1 and V is TRBV7-6; TRBD2 aligns across 8 bases. The CDR3 totals 15 residues. CDR1 is SGHVS, CDR2 FNYEAQ, per germline. Unmatched junction bases numbered 8, after V lost 5 bases and J lost 5 bases. The CDR3 spells CASSGGLAGDNEQFF. The CDR3 DNA reads TGTGCCAGCAGCGGAGGACTAGCAGGAGACAATGAGCAGTTCTTC. The whole variable domain, filled in from reference TRBV7-6 and TRBJ2-1, reads GAGVSQSPRYKVTKRGQDVALRCDPISGHVSLYWYRQALGQGPEFLTYFNYEAQQDKSGLPNDRFSAERPEGSISTLTIQRTEQRDSAMYRCASSGGLAGDNEQFFGPGTRLTVL.

The genes are TRBV24-1 and TRBJ2-1; no reliable D call. The V end lost 2 bases, the J end lost 3 bases, and 7 bases lay between the germline ends. Per germline, CDR1 KGHDR and CDR2 SFDVKD. The CDR3 has 14 residues. The CDR3 bases are TGTGCCACCAGTGATTCTGGGTACTACAATGAGCAGTTCTTC. It specifies CATSDSGYYNEQFF.

In this sample, this clonotype turned up many times. The V call is TRBV7-6, the J call TRBJ2-7, with 7 bases identical to TRBD1. The CDR3 is 15 residues long. Unmatched junction bases numbered 8, after V lost 3 bases and J lost 3 bases. The germline V gene has CDR1 SGHVS and CDR2 FNYEAQ. CDR3 residues: CASSFQQGYVYEQYF. The CDR3 coding sequence is TGTGCCAGCAGCTTCCAACAGGGGTACGTCTACGAGCAGTACTTC.

Only a few counts were recorded for this clonotype. V and J are TRBV5-1 and TRBJ1-5; 10 bases map to TRBD1. The germline CDR1 and CDR2 sequences are SGHRS and YFSETQ. This CDR3 spans 14 amino acids. Trimming removed 4 bases from V and 6 bases from J; junction bases left unmatched: 4. DNA of the CDR3: TGCGCCAGCAGCCCCGGGACAGGGGTTCAGCCCCAGCATTTT. Translating it yields CASSPGTGVQPQHF.

The chain is built from TRBV7-2 and TRBJ1-1; no definite D call. This CDR3 spans 13 amino acids. The germline V gene encodes CDR1 SGHTA and CDR2 FQGNSA. V was shortened by 6 bases and J by 5 bases, with 13 bases between the two germline ends. For the CDR3, the DNA is TGTGCCAGCAGATTCGGGCCGGCAACTGAAGCTTTCTTT. Its protein product is CASRFGPATEAFF. The whole variable domain, remainder taken from reference TRBV7-2 and TRBJ1-1, is GAGVSQSPSNKVTEKGKDVELRCDPISGHTALYWYRQSLGQGLEFLIYFQGNSAPDKSGLPSDRFSAERTGGSVSTLTIQRTQQEDSAVYLCASRFGPATEAFFGQGTRLTVV.

The chain combines TRBV19 with TRBJ1-5, with no clear D. The germline V gene encodes CDR1 LNHDA and CDR2 SQIVND (reference sequence). V gave up 2 bases and J gave up 4 bases, with 6 bases separating them. This CDR3 contains 13 residues. The CDR3 sequence is CASSIQANQPQHF. CDR3 DNA: TGTGCCAGTAGTATACAGGCTAATCAGCCCCAGCATTTT.

The gene calls are TRBV4-3 and TRBJ1-1; D might be TRBD1 (6 bases). The CDR3 runs 14 residues. V lost 3 bases to trimming and J lost 3 bases, with 11 bases between them. The germline V gene encodes CDR1 LGHNA and CDR2 YSLEER. In DNA form, the CDR3 reads TGCGCCAGCAGCCAGGGGGCGGGGGACACTGAAGCTTTCTTT. This codes for CASSQGAGDTEAFF.